The 14 T cell receptor beta chains given below trace back to one sample, sequenced in a study of shared clonotypes between healthy human individuals. TCRdb keeps only in-frame clones here, not all; method: immunoSEQ multiplex PCR. The sample contains over 950,000 clones, 60% to 85% of which appear only once. Material: memory CD4+ T cells from PBMCs. Subset reported: CD45RA-negative fraction. The origin of the receptors is a man aged 18 to 29 in good health. Some clones in this sample may be carry-over from other donors' samples.

This clone was seen just once. The gene calls are TRBV18 and TRBJ2-7; D gene uncertain. The CDR3 is made up of 14 amino acids. CDR1 is KGHSH and CDR2 is LQKENI in the germline V gene. With 0 bases removed from V and 2 bases from J, the gap between germline ends came to 8 bases. The CDR3 loop is CASSPPQRPYEQYF. Here the CDR3 DNA reads TGTGCCAGCTCACCACCCCAGAGACCCTACGAGCAGTACTTC. Full variable domain (missing parts from reference TRBV18 and TRBJ2-7): NAGVMQNPRHLVRRRGQEARLRCSPMKGHSHVYWYRQLPEEGLKFMVYLQKENIIDESGMPKERFSAEFPKEGPSILRIQQVVRGDSAAYFCASSPPQRPYEQYFGPGTRLTVT.

The J gene is TRBJ1-4, the V gene TRBV5-1, with D unresolved. Germline lookup yields CDR1 SGHRS and CDR2 YFSETQ. With 4 bases removed from V and 0 bases from J, the gap between germline ends came to 10 bases. The CDR3 has 15 residues. The CDR3, as DNA: TGCGCCAGCAGCGCGGGAGGGTCAACTAATGAAAAACTGTTTTTT. This sequence encodes CASSAGGSTNEKLFF.

This clone showed up just a few times. V usage is TRBV28 and J usage is TRBJ1-2, with D uncertain. V dropped 2 bases and J dropped 4 bases, with 8 bases sitting between them. This CDR3 is built from 13 residues. Germline assignment: CDR1 MDHEN and CDR2 SYDVKM. The CDR3, as DNA: TGTGCCAGCAGTTTAAGCAAGGGCTATGGCTACACCTTC. It is translated as CASSLSKGYGYTF.

The chain recombines TRBV4-1 with TRBJ2-6; D possibly corresponds to TRBD2 (6 bases). This CDR3 has 17 residues. V lost 5 bases and J lost 3, with 17 bases in between. Germline V gene data show CDR1 as MGHRA and CDR2 as YSYEKL. The CDR3 DNA is TGCGCCAGCAGCTCCGGGACGGGGGTTGTTGGGGCCAACGTCCTGACTTTC. This gives the protein CASSSGTGVVGANVLTF.

This chain uses TRBV11-3 with TRBJ1-1, with 7 bases fitting TRBD1. Germline CDR1 SGHNT, CDR2 YENEEA. CDR3 length: 11 amino acids. V shed 8 bases, J shed 7 bases, and the junction held 4 bases outside the gene matches. The chain's CDR3 is CASGSGGEAFF. CDR3 bases: TGTGCCAGCGGCTCAGGGGGTGAAGCTTTCTTT. The whole variable domain, filled in from reference TRBV11-3 and TRBJ1-1, reads EAGVVQSPRYKIIEKKQPVAFWCNPISGHNTLYWYLQNLGQGPELLIRYENEEAVDDSQLPKDRFSAERLKGVDSTLKIQPAELGDSAVYLCASGSGGEAFFGQGTRLTVV.

The chain couples TRBV30 to TRBJ2-7, with D possibly TRBD2 on 6 matching bases. The V end lost 1 base, the J end lost 1 base, and 14 bases lay between the germline ends. Per germline, CDR1 GTSNPN and CDR2 SVGIG (reference sequence). CDR3 size: 15 residues. Written as DNA, the CDR3 is TGTGCCTGGAGTGATTGGAGGGTGGAATCCTACGAGCAGTACTTC. Its translation: CAWSDWRVESYEQYF.

The J gene is TRBJ2-1, the V gene TRBV5-1; TRBD1 is a possible D gene (6 bases). There are 15 residues in the CDR3. The V end lost 1 base, the J end lost 5 bases, and 13 bases lay between the germline ends. Germline values: CDR1 SGHRS, CDR2 YFSETQ. CDR3 DNA: TGCGCCAGCAGCTTGTGGCGGCCAGGGGACAATGAGCAGTTCTTC. It translates to CASSLWRPGDNEQFF. The full variable domain, with the rest looked up from reference TRBV5-1 and TRBJ2-1, is KAGVTQTPRYLIKTRGQQVTLSCSPISGHRSVSWYQQTPGQGLQFLFEYFSETQRNKGNFPGRFSGRQFSNSRSEMNVSTLELGDSALYLCASSLWRPGDNEQFFGPGTRLTVL.

This sequence joins TRBV18 and TRBJ1-1, with 11 positions matching TRBD1. Losses at the gene ends were 6 bases for V and 2 bases for J; bases not matched to a gene: 11. The CDR3 spans 17 residues. The germline V gene encodes CDR1 KGHSH and CDR2 LQKENI. In nucleotides, the CDR3 is TGTGCCAGCTCGCCTGGACAGGGGGCGATTATAAACACTGAAGCTTTCTTT. This encodes CASSPGQGAIINTEAFF.

The genes are TRBV9 and TRBJ1-2; TRBD1 aligns across 9 bases. There are 15 residues in the CDR3. The germline CDR1 and CDR2 sequences are SGDLS and YYNGEE. With V trimmed by 0 bases and J by 4 bases, 4 bases remained unmatched. In DNA form, the CDR3 reads TGTGCCAGCAGCGTAGGGGGACAGGGATTCTATGGCTACACCTTC. This encodes CASSVGGQGFYGYTF.

Concerning this clone: It may be a read error: a sequence one base away is much more abundant. Additional DNA sequences in this sample encode the identical CDR3. This chain joins TRBV2 and TRBJ1-5; 8 nucleotides align to TRBD1. There are 13 residues in the CDR3. V lost 6 bases to trimming and J lost 5 bases; unmatched junction nucleotides: 3. Germline CDR1 reads SNHLY; CDR2 reads FYNNEI. The CDR3 sequence is CASRGTGDQPQHF. Here the CDR3 DNA reads TGTGCCAGCAGGGGGACAGGAGATCAGCCCCAGCATTTT.

J is TRBJ2-2 and V is TRBV6-5; 8 positions match TRBD1. V was clipped by 4 bases and J by 6 bases; unmatched bases: 10. CDR1 and CDR2 from the germline V gene are MNHEY and SVGAGI. The CDR3 has 16 residues. The CDR3 DNA is TGTGCCAGCAGTTTAGGACAGGGCTGGGGTTCCGGGGAGCTGTTTTTT. Its translation is CASSLGQGWGSGELFF.

The V call is TRBV19, the J call TRBJ2-5; TRBD1 agrees at 10 bases. The J segment lost 5 bases and the V segment lost 6 bases, leaving 12 bases of the junction unmatched. The CDR3 is 16 residues long. Germline assignment: CDR1 LNHDA and CDR2 SQIVND (reference sequence). The CDR3 sequence is CASSNPGQGRGETQYF. CDR3 bases: TGTGCCAGTAGCAATCCGGGACAGGGGCGCGGGGAGACCCAGTACTTC.

The chain joins TRBV11-2 to TRBJ2-7; the D gene is possibly TRBD1 (5 bases). V was trimmed by 5 bases and J by 1 base, leaving 15 bases between them. The CDR3 extends over 15 amino acids. The germline gives CDR1 SGHAT, CDR2 FQNNGV. The CDR3 sequence: CASSPWTSQSYEQYF. CDR3 coding DNA: TGTGCCAGCAGCCCGTGGACATCGCAATCCTACGAGCAGTACTTC.

The chain recombines TRBV7-8 with TRBJ1-5, with TRBD1 identical over 8 bases. The germline V gene has CDR1 SGHVS and CDR2 FQNEAQ. Germline trimming cut 5 bases from V and 3 bases from J; bases unmatched to any gene: 6. This CDR3 is 15 amino acids long. For the CDR3, the DNA is TGTGCCAGCAGCGTTCAGGGGGCGATCAATCAGCCCCAGCATTTT. Protein product: CASSVQGAINQPQHF.